The 27 T cell receptor beta chains given below trace back to one sample, sequenced in a study of T cell responses to AZD1222 COVID-19 vaccine. Libraries were prepared by immunoSEQ multiplex PCR; TCRdb keeps only in-frame clonotypes and omits some of them. The sample has over 100,000 clones; approximately 91% are singletons. Sequencing used peripheral blood, obtained 28 days after the second AZD1222 dose. The receptors come from an adult who received the AZD1222 COVID-19 vaccine.

This chain joins TRBV4-2 and TRBJ2-3; maybe TRBD2 (7 bases). The V and J ends lost 1 base and 4 bases respectively, with 15 bases between them. This CDR3 contains 16 residues. Germline lookup yields CDR1 LGHNA and CDR2 YNFKEQ. The CDR3 here is CASSQGGGGNADTQYF. The CDR3 nucleotides are TGTGCCAGCAGCCAAGGGGGGGGCGGGAACGCAGATACGCAGTATTTT.

This rearrangement joins TRBV7-9 to TRBJ1-1, with a tentative D call TRBD1 (6 bases). The CDR3 has 15 residues. Germline values: CDR1 SEHNR, CDR2 FQNEAQ (reference sequence). V was cut by 4 bases and J by 9 bases, with 21 bases left in between. CDR3 sequence reads: CASSSRTVLGGKAFF. In DNA, the CDR3 is TGTGCCAGCAGCTCAAGGACAGTCTTAGGTGGGAAAGCTTTCTTT.

The V gene is TRBV19, the J gene TRBJ1-6; 12 bases are a match to TRBD1. Germline V gene data show CDR1 as LNHDA and CDR2 as SQIVND (reference sequence). CDR3 length: 14 residues. With V trimmed by 10 bases and J by 8 bases, 6 bases remained unmatched. CDR3 nucleotides: TGTGCCACCATGGGACAGGGGGCGTATTCACCCCTCCACTTT. Its protein is CATMGQGAYSPLHF.

This sequence joins TRBV5-6 and TRBJ2-1; D gene unclear. This CDR3 is 14 amino acids long. Germline CDR1 is SGHDT and CDR2 is YYEEEE. Between the trimmed V and J ends, which lost 2 bases and 4 bases, there was a span of 10 bases. The CDR3 here is CASSFPDGYNEQFF. The DNA for the CDR3 is TGTGCCAGCAGCTTCCCCGACGGATACAATGAGCAGTTCTTC.

The DNA for the CDR3 is TGTGCCAGCAGCGCCCGGACAGGAAATGAAAAACTGTTTTTT. This codes for CASSARTGNEKLFF. The J gene is TRBJ1-4, the V gene TRBV5-4; TRBD1 aligns across 7 bases. The CDR3 length is 14 residues. Trimming at V came to 4 bases and at J to 5 bases, leaving 5 bases not matched to a gene. Per the germline V gene, CDR1 is SGHNT and CDR2 is YYREEE (reference sequence).

This clone was picked up a small number of times. V gene TRBV5-1 combines with J gene TRBJ2-5; possibly TRBD2 for D (6 bases). Trimming left V 6 bases short and J 5 bases short, with 14 bases between. The CDR3 is made up of 13 amino acids. Germline CDR1 SGHRS, CDR2 YFSETQ. The CDR3 DNA reads as TGCGCCAGCACCTCAGGAGGGGCTGAGACCCAGTACTTC. This sequence encodes CASTSGGAETQYF.

The rearrangement links TRBV13 to TRBJ1-2; D uncertain. This CDR3 contains 11 residues. CDR1 is PRHDT, CDR2 FYEKMQ, per germline (reference sequence). V shed 8 bases and J shed 8 bases, with 12 bases lying between them. Here the CDR3 DNA reads TGTGCCAGCGGCGCTTGGGCCGGCTACACCTTC. Translation: CASGAWAGYTF. Based on the CDR3 plus reference TRBV13 and TRBJ1-2, the full variable domain is AAGVIQSPRHLIKEKRETATLKCYPIPRHDTVYWYQQGPGQDPQFLISFYEKMQSDKGSIPDRFSAQQFSDYHSELNMSSLELGDSALYFCASGAWAGYTFGSGTRLTVV.

This clone appeared once. The gene calls are TRBV5-1 and TRBJ1-1; D call uncertain. The CDR3 totals 19 residues. The ends were cut back, 4 bases at V and 1 base at J, with 26 bases in the middle. The germline V gene encodes CDR1 SGHRS and CDR2 YFSETQ. The CDR3 region has the DNA TGCGCCAGCAGCGAAGGCCACCACCGCCCGGAAAGATGGAACACTGAAGCTTTCTTT. This codes for CASSEGHHRPERWNTEAFF. The whole variable domain, filled in from reference TRBV5-1 and TRBJ1-1, reads KAGVTQTPRYLIKTRGQQVTLSCSPISGHRSVSWYQQTPGQGLQFLFEYFSETQRNKGNFPGRFSGRQFSNSRSEMNVSTLELGDSALYLCASSEGHHRPERWNTEAFFGQGTRLTVV.

This clone was found once. The chain carries TRBV7-9 and TRBJ1-2; 7 nucleotides align to TRBD1. J gave up 4 bases and V 5 bases, and 13 bases lay outside the gene matches. The germline CDR1 and CDR2 sequences are SEHNR and FQNEAQ (reference sequence). CDR3 size: 16 residues. CDR3 sequence reads: CASSSRGGGGVYGYTF. DNA for the CDR3: TGTGCCAGCAGCAGCCGAGGCGGAGGGGGCGTCTATGGCTACACCTTC.

This chain connects TRBV5-6 to TRBJ2-7; D gene ambiguous. The CDR3 extends over 16 amino acids. The V gene lost 5 bases and the J gene lost 0 bases, with 18 bases spanning the gap. Germline loops: CDR1 SGHDT, CDR2 YYEEEE. The CDR3 bases are TGTGCCAGCAGGCCCCCCAGGTCAATGAGCTCCTACGAGCAGTACTTC. Protein product: CASRPPRSMSSYEQYF.

A single count supports this clone. The chain links TRBV5-1 to TRBJ2-7, with 7 positions matching TRBD1. The CDR3 is made up of 15 amino acids. V dropped 3 bases and J dropped 1; count of bases not matched to a gene: 7. The germline V gene encodes CDR1 SGHRS and CDR2 YFSETQ. The CDR3 is CASSSRQGHSYEQYF. CDR3 sequence (DNA): TGCGCCAGCAGCTCCAGACAGGGCCATTCCTACGAGCAGTACTTC.

The CDR3 nucleotides are TGTGCCAGCAGTTTTGACAGGGAGTACGCCTACACCTTC. Protein: CASSFDREYAYTF. The chain combines TRBV7-2 with TRBJ1-2; 7 bases agree with TRBD1. CDR3 length: 13 amino acids. The junction had 11 bases not matched to a gene; V was cut back by 6 bases and J by 10 bases. Germline V lookup: CDR1 SGHTA, CDR2 FQGNSA.

The CDR3 DNA reads TGTGCCAGCAGTTACGCGGGTACTTCACCCCTCCACTTT. Protein product: CASSYAGTSPLHF. This chain uses TRBV6-5 with TRBJ1-6, with D uncertain. The CDR3 extends over 13 amino acids. Germline assignment: CDR1 MNHEY and CDR2 SVGAGI. Trimming pared 2 bases from V and 9 bases from J, leaving 8 bases between.

The V and J genes are TRBV19 and TRBJ1-1, with 9 bases lining up with TRBD1. The CDR3 spans 16 residues. In germline, CDR1 is LNHDA, CDR2 SQIVND (reference sequence). J lost 5 bases, V lost 7 bases, and 14 bases had no gene match. CDR3: CASIPTPRTGDTEAFF. Written as DNA, the CDR3 is TGTGCCAGTATCCCGACTCCTCGGACAGGGGATACTGAAGCTTTCTTT.

The chain carries TRBV24-1 and TRBJ2-5; possible D gene TRBD2, 6 bases. From germline, CDR1 is KGHDR and CDR2 SFDVKD. Trimming stripped 5 bases from V and 5 bases from J, with 11 bases between. CDR3 length: 13 residues. For the CDR3, the DNA is TGTGCCACCAGTGCCGGGGGAAGGGAGACCCAGTACTTC. It translates to CATSAGGRETQYF.

J is TRBJ2-3 and V is TRBV5-4; the match to TRBD2 covers 10 bases. This CDR3 region has 16 residues. The V gene end was trimmed by 0 bases and the J gene end by 3 bases; junction bases not matched to a gene: 4. In germline, CDR1 is SGHNT, CDR2 YYREEE (reference sequence). The CDR3 loop is CASSLVAGGVTDTQYF. The CDR3 DNA sequence: TGTGCCAGCAGCTTGGTAGCGGGAGGAGTAACAGATACGCAGTATTTT.

This clone is a singleton in its sample. The chain couples TRBV5-1 to TRBJ2-3; 7 bases align to TRBD1. V lost 3 bases to trimming and J lost 5 bases; unmatched junction nucleotides: 3. CDR3 length equals 13 residues. The germline V gene has CDR1 SGHRS and CDR2 YFSETQ. In nucleotides, the CDR3 is TGCGCCAGCAGCTGGGCAGGGGGAGATACGCAGTATTTT. It yields the protein CASSWAGGDTQYF. Using reference TRBV5-1 and TRBJ2-3 for the parts outside the CDR3, the full variable domain is KAGVTQTPRYLIKTRGQQVTLSCSPISGHRSVSWYQQTPGQGLQFLFEYFSETQRNKGNFPGRFSGRQFSNSRSEMNVSTLELGDSALYLCASSWAGGDTQYFGPGTRLTVL.

CDR3 sequence: CASTDRTHSNQPQHF. DNA of the CDR3: TGTGCCAGTACAGACAGGACCCATAGCAATCAGCCCCAGCATTTT. The chain links TRBV19 to TRBJ1-5, with D perhaps TRBD1 (6 bases). From germline, CDR1 is LNHDA and CDR2 SQIVND (reference sequence). Trimming took 7 bases from V and 0 from J, leaving 13 bases between them. This CDR3 has 15 residues.

A single count supports this clone. This chain joins TRBV5-1 and TRBJ2-3; the D is unclear. The CDR3 has 14 amino acids. CDR1 and CDR2 from the germline V gene are SGHRS and YFSETQ. V gave up 4 bases and J gave up 0 bases, with 9 bases separating them. The CDR3 DNA sequence: TGCGCCAGCAGCCGTGGCGAAAGCACAGATACGCAGTATTTT. Its protein product is CASSRGESTDTQYF.

This chain joins TRBV5-1 and TRBJ2-1, with TRBD1 identical over 10 bases. Looked up from germline, CDR1 is SGHRS and CDR2 is YFSETQ. V dropped 3 bases and J dropped 4; count of bases not matched to a gene: 4. This CDR3 contains 15 residues. The CDR3: CASSSGGQGYNEQFF. CDR3 DNA: TGCGCCAGCAGCTCGGGGGGACAGGGGTACAATGAGCAGTTCTTC.

This clone appeared once. The chain combines TRBV6-1 with TRBJ1-4; no reliable D call. Germline V gene data show CDR1 as MNHNS and CDR2 as SASEGT. The CDR3 sequence is 15 residues long. V lost 2 bases and J lost 6, with 13 bases in between. CDR3 region: CASSEQPGSYEKLFF. CDR3 nucleotides: TGTGCCAGCAGTGAACAGCCGGGTAGTTATGAAAAACTGTTTTTT.

The J gene is TRBJ2-7, the V gene TRBV20-1; no clear D gene. V was clipped by 3 bases and J by 0 bases, with 9 bases between them. This CDR3 has 13 residues. Germline V gene lookup returns CDR1 DFQATT and CDR2 SNEGSKA (reference sequence). The CDR3 DNA is TGCAGTGCTAGTTCCAGTAACTCCTACGAGCAGTACTTC. It is translated as CSASSSNSYEQYF.

This clone was observed a single time. The chain recombines TRBV5-1 with TRBJ2-1, with 14 positions matching TRBD2. V lost 5 bases, J lost 12 bases, and 10 bases stayed unmatched. The CDR3 sequence is 15 residues long. CDR1 and CDR2 from the germline V gene are SGHRS and YFSETQ. This CDR3 is CASRPPGLAGDWQFF. The CDR3 nucleotides read TGCGCCAGCAGACCTCCGGGACTAGCGGGAGACTGGCAGTTCTTC.

The chain uses TRBV15 and TRBJ2-3, with a tentative D call TRBD2 (5 bases). Germline V gene lookup returns CDR1 LNHNV and CDR2 YYDKDF (reference sequence). V dropped 1 base and J dropped 2 bases, with 16 bases sitting between them. The CDR3 is 17 residues long. CDR3 sequence reads: CATSRGSGLLYTDTQYF. The DNA for the CDR3 is TGTGCCACCAGCAGAGGGTCTGGACTCCTCTACACAGATACGCAGTATTTT.

The genes are TRBV5-1 and TRBJ2-1, with 10 bases identical to TRBD2. Germline CDR1 is SGHRS and CDR2 is YFSETQ. Losses at the gene ends were 4 bases for V and 4 bases for J; bases not matched to a gene: 11. This CDR3 is 17 amino acids long. In nucleotides, the CDR3 is TGCGCCAGCAGCCTGGGGGGGACTAGCGCTGTATACAATGAGCAGTTCTTC. Translated, it gives CASSLGGTSAVYNEQFF.

This rearrangement joins TRBV6-6 to TRBJ1-4; TRBD1 matches at 8 bases. The V gene end was trimmed by 6 bases and the J gene end by 8 bases; junction bases not matched to a gene: 8. From germline, CDR1 is MNHNY and CDR2 SVGAGI (reference sequence). This CDR3 spans 14 amino acids. CDR3 loop: CASRYTGGGEKLFF. For the CDR3, the DNA is TGTGCCAGCAGATACACAGGGGGGGGCGAAAAACTGTTTTTT.

This rearrangement joins TRBV19 to TRBJ1-1, with D maybe TRBD1 (6 bases). Trimming stripped 10 bases from V and 9 bases from J, with 27 bases between. CDR1 LNHDA and CDR2 SQIVND come from the germline V gene (reference sequence). The CDR3 is 15 amino acids. CDR3 DNA sequence: TGTGCCACCCAGGAGGTTGGCAGGGGAAACCCTAAAGCTTTCTTT. Protein sequence: CATQEVGRGNPKAFF.